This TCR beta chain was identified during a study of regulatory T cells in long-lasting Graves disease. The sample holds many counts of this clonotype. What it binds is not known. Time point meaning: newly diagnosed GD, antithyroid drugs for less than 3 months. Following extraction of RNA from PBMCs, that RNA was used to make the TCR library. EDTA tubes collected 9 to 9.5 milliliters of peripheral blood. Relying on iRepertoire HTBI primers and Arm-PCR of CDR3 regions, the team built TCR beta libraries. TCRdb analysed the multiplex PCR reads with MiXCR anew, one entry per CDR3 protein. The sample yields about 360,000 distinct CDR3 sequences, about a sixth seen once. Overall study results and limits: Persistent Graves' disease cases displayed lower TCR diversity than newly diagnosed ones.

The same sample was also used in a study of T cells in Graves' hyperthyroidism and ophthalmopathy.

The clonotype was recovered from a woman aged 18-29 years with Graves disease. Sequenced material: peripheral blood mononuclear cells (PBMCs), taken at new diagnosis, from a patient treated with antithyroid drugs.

Here the CDR3 reads CASSVEEGHTEAFF. The CDR3 nucleotides read TGTGCCAGCAGCGTAGAGGAGGGCCACACTGAAGCTTTCTTT. The chain combines TRBV9 with TRBJ1-1; no definite D call. This CDR3 comprises 14 residues. CDR1 is SGDLS, CDR2 YYNGEE, per germline. The germline V and J ends were trimmed by 0 bases and 3 bases, with 9 bases remaining between them.